In its sample, the clone carrying this T cell receptor beta chain was seen once. There are 18 residues in the CDR3. Per germline, CDR1 LGHDT and CDR2 YNNKEL (reference sequence). The V segment lost 0 bases and the J segment 5 bases; nucleotides outside the gene matches: 12. This sample is part of a study of blood T cell repertoires in COVID-19. Looking at the study overall: The United States, Italy and Spain provided the acute and convalescent COVID-19 samples. In each case, the material was cDNA or gDNA derived from T cells, B-cell-depleted T cells, or PBMCs.

In the authors' workflow: Scientists estimated how many nucleated cells there were by amplifying reference gene primers. TCRdb keeps only in-frame clones here, not all; method: immunoSEQ multiplex PCR. From that table come the V and J calls and clone size; the DNA was used to work out D and trimming. The profile shows about 290,000 clones, around 89% of them singletons. This TCR was sampled from a man between 35 and 55 years old with acute or convalescent COVID-19. The sample taken for sequencing was peripheral blood. This chain uses TRBV3-1 (or the pseudogene TRBV3-2) with TRBJ2-7; 11 bases agree with TRBD2. The CDR3 DNA reads TGTGCCAGCAGCCAAGAAAAACCTAGCGGGGGGTACACCCACGAGCAGTACTTC. It yields the protein CASSQEKPSGGYTHEQYF.